This is a list of T cell receptor beta chains from one sample in a study of blood T cell repertoires in COVID-19. Produced via immunoSEQ multiplex PCR; TCRdb's table is partial and in-frame only. The table lists some 150,000 clones, just over 85% of them singletons, with 7.5% to 8.5% in the top ten. What was sequenced was peripheral blood. The receptors stem from a woman between 55 and 75 years old with acute or convalescent COVID-19. Each CDR3 is given with its conserved first and last residue. A D gene is named only where the DNA matches it firmly. A clone size is listed for some rows: how often the clone was seen (once, few, many), or a class if it is expanded.

TRBJ1-1 TRBD1 - TRBV10-3 CAIREGAGFRNTEAFF TGTGCCATCAGGGAGGGGGCAGGATTCAGGAACACTGAAGCTTTCTTT
TRBJ2-7 TRBD2 - TRBV5-1 CASSPERASGSYEQYF TGCGCCAGCAGCCCGGAGCGGGCTAGCGGATCCTACGAGCAGTACTTC
TRBJ2-1 TRBD2 - TRBV3-1/TRBV3-2 CASSQVAGAYNEQFF TGTGCCAGCAGCCAGGTAGCGGGGGCCTACAATGAGCAGTTCTTC
TRBJ1-2 - - TRBV29-1 CSVVWQANYGYTF TGCAGCGTTGTCTGGCAGGCAAACTATGGCTACACCTTC
TRBJ1-6 TRBD1 - TRBV9 CASSPRQGTYNSPLHF TGTGCCAGCAGCCCCCGACAGGGAACCTATAATTCACCCCTCCACTTT
TRBJ2-3 TRBD1 - TRBV6-5 CASSFNRGRDTQYF TGTGCCAGCAGTTTTAACAGGGGTCGCGATACGCAGTATTTT
TRBJ2-5 - - TRBV7-9 CASSPLSGATETQYF TGTGCCAGCAGCCCACTGTCAGGGGCGACGGAGACCCAGTACTTC
TRBJ1-3 TRBD1 - TRBV7-9 CASSSTGPGNTIYF TGTGCCAGCAGCTCGACAGGGCCTGGAAACACCATATATTTT
TRBJ1-4 - - TRBV10-3 CAISEDRGVKLFF TGTGCCATCAGTGAGGACCGGGGGGTTAAACTGTTTTTT
TRBJ1-2 TRBD1 - TRBV27 CASSQGQGNYGYTF TGTGCCAGCAGTCAAGGACAGGGGAACTATGGCTACACCTTC
TRBJ1-5 - - TRBV21-1 CASGGREACQPQHF TGTGCCAGCGGGGGAAGGGAGGCCTGTCAGCCCCAGCATTTT
TRBJ2-7 TRBD1 - TRBV7-8 CASSGTGFEEQYF TGTGCCAGCAGCGGGACAGGGTTTGAAGAGCAGTACTTC
TRBJ1-1 - once TRBV7-2 CASSLDVGKNTEAFF TGTGCCAGCAGCTTAGATGTCGGGAAAAACACTGAAGCTTTCTTT
TRBJ2-3 - - TRBV1 CTSSHPLTDTQYF TGCACCAGCAGCCATCCTCTCACAGATACGCAGTATTTT
TRBJ2-3 - - TRBV28 CASRSGGLTDTQYF TGTGCCAGCAGGTCAGGCGGGTTGACAGATACGCAGTATTTT
TRBJ1-1 - - TRBV9 CASSPEVEGRAFF TGTGCCAGCAGCCCCGAGGTGGAGGGGAGAGCTTTCTTT
TRBJ1-5 - - TRBV7-9 CASSHPGSNQPQHF TGTGCCAGCAGTCATCCGGGTAGTAATCAGCCCCAGCATTTT
TRBJ1-1 - - TRBV27 CASSLRSTGMNTEAFF TGTGCCAGCAGCCTCCGCTCGACGGGGATGAACACTGAAGCTTTCTTT
TRBJ2-7 - - TRBV28 CASRGGRTRGEQYF TGTGCCAGCAGGGGGGGTAGGACTCGGGGCGAGCAGTACTTC
TRBJ2-4 - - TRBV27 CASSPRQPAKNIQYF TGTGCCAGCAGTCCCAGACAGCCAGCCAAAAACATTCAGTACTTC
TRBJ1-5 - - TRBV11-2 CASSTGLRGNQPQHF TGTGCCAGCAGCACGGGACTTAGAGGGAATCAGCCCCAGCATTTT
TRBJ2-7 TRBD1 - TRBV10-3 CAISEQGARGPKSSYEQYF TGTGCCATCAGTGAACAGGGGGCTAGGGGGCCCAAAAGCTCCTACGAGCAGTACTTC
TRBJ1-5 - - TRBV19 CASSIVGHSNQPQHF TGTGCCAGTAGTATAGTGGGGCATAGCAATCAGCCCCAGCATTTT
TRBJ2-7 - - TRBV7-2 CASSQSRGEQYF TGTGCCAGCAGCCAAAGTCGGGGGGAGCAGTACTTC
TRBJ2-5 - - TRBV27 CASSRTPQETQYF TGTGCCAGCAGTAGGACACCGCAAGAGACCCAGTACTTC
TRBJ1-6 TRBD1 - TRBV25-1 CASSEMGTGYNSPLHF TGTGCCAGCAGTGAAATGGGGACAGGGTATAATTCACCCCTCCACTTT
TRBJ2-1 TRBD2 - TRBV7-9 CASSSPSLAGANNEQFF TGTGCCAGCAGCTCGCCTTCTCTAGCGGGGGCAAACAATGAGCAGTTCTTC
TRBJ2-7 TRBD1 few TRBV27 CATKNPRDSNDEQYF TGTGCCACTAAAAATCCCCGGGACAGTAACGACGAGCAGTACTTC
TRBJ2-6 - - TRBV5-4 CASSFRGGSGANVLTF TGTGCCAGCAGCTTTAGAGGGGGCTCTGGGGCCAACGTCCTGACTTTC
TRBJ2-6 - - TRBV5-1 CASSLAGTGANVLTF TGCGCCAGCAGCTTGGCGGGGACTGGGGCCAACGTCCTGACTTTC
TRBJ1-4 TRBD1 - TRBV5-1 CASSRTGGNEKLFF TGCGCCAGCAGCCGGACAGGGGGAAATGAAAAACTGTTTTTT
TRBJ1-4 TRBD1 - TRBV28 CASSSPGQRHPLFF TGTGCCAGCAGTTCCCCGGGACAGCGCCATCCGCTGTTTTTT
TRBJ1-1 TRBD1 - TRBV7-9 CASSLGTGTEAFF TGTGCCAGCAGCCTCGGGACAGGGACTGAAGCTTTCTTT
TRBJ1-5 - - TRBV10-3 CAISEPDQPQHF TGTGCCATCAGTGAACCAGATCAGCCCCAGCATTTT
TRBJ1-3 - - TRBV24-1 CATSDPLSSGNTIYF TGTGCCACCAGTGATCCGCTAAGCTCTGGAAACACCATATATTTT
TRBJ1-1 - - TRBV5-8 CASSLGQSTEAFF TGTGCCAGCAGCCTTGGACAGTCAACTGAAGCTTTCTTT
TRBJ2-1 TRBD2 - TRBV7-3 CASSRSGGGYNEQFF TGTGCCAGCAGCCGTAGCGGGGGCGGCTACAATGAGCAGTTCTTC